This T cell receptor (beta chain) is drawn from a study of blood T cell repertoires in COVID-19. On the study more broadly: Samples representing acute and convalescent COVID-19 were sourced from the United States, Italy and Spain. PBMCs, B-cell-depleted T cells, or T cells provided the cDNA or gDNA that made up the material.

The CDR3 has 12 residues. Unmatched junction bases numbered 7, after V lost 5 bases and J lost 11 bases. Using immunoSEQ multiplex PCR, the repertoire was profiled, and TCRdb retains in-frame clones only, with some absent. The sample holds a few hundred thousand clones; around 88% are singletons and the top ten take 1.2%. The receptor's source is a woman in her 50s with acute or convalescent COVID-19. This chain uses TRBV12-3 or TRBV12-4 with TRBJ1-2; TRBD1 matches at 8 bases. The sample consisted of peripheral blood. The CDR3 DNA reads TGTGCCAGCAGTAGGGGGACAGGAACTTACACCTTC. This sequence encodes CASSRGTGTYTF.